Detailed here is one T cell receptor (beta chain). What it recognizes is unknown. Profiling relied on immunoSEQ multiplex PCR, and the TCRdb table lists in-frame clones only, not all of them. The table lists tens of thousands of clones, around 70% of them singletons. The sample belongs to a study of vaccination effects on CD4 cells after COVID-19. As for the study in general: Wells containing approximately 2 million PBMC each were cultured with roughly 10 IU/ml IL-2 and about 9.7 ug/ml peptides.

The CDR3 extends over 14 amino acids. CDR1 is SNHLY, CDR2 FYNNEI, per germline. The V segment lost 7 bases and the J segment 5 bases; nucleotides outside the gene matches: 3. Isolation of CD4+ T cells took place after approximately 10 days of culture. The participants, recipients of two vaccine doses, got either BNT162b2 or mRNA-1273. General observations from the study: Infection-derived and vaccine-derived clones contracted markedly late after vaccination. The study, lacking early post-infection timepoints, had few convalescent patients.

The chain carries TRBV2 and TRBJ2-3, with TRBD2 matching over 13 bases. Sequencing used CD4+ T cells from PBMCs cultured without peptide, obtained after COVID-19 vaccination. This receptor was obtained from a human donor who received a COVID-19 vaccine. CDR3 loop: CASNRLAGGDTQYF. In nucleotides, the CDR3 is TGTGCCAGCAACAGACTAGCGGGGGGAGATACGCAGTATTTT.